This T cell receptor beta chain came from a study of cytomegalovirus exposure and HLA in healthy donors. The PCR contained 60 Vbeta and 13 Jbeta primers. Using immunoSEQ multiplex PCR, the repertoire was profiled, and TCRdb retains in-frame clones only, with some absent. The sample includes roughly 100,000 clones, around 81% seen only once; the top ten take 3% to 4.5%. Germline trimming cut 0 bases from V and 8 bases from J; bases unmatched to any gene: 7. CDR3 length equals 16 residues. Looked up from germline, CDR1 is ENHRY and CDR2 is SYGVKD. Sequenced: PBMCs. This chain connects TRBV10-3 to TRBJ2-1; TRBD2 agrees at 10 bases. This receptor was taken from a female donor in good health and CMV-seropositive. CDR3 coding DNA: TGTGCCATCAGTGAGTCGGAGGCTAGCGGGGGTGATGAGCAGTTCTTC. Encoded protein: CAISESEASGGDEQFF.